This passage covers 6 T cell receptor beta chains from one sample sequenced in a study of blood T cell repertoires in COVID-19. Sequencing was performed with immunoSEQ multiplex PCR; in TCRdb, only in-frame clones are kept and a portion is missing. Of about 99,000 clones detected, 65% to 90% appear once; the ten largest clones hold about 5%. Input material: peripheral blood. Receptor source: a man in his sixties with acute or convalescent COVID-19.

This chain joins TRBV4-3 and TRBJ2-1; a weak D match, TRBD2 (5 bases). V was shortened by 4 bases and J by 13 bases, with 23 bases between the two germline ends. Germline CDR1 and CDR2: LGHNA and YSLEER. The CDR3 totals 15 residues. The CDR3 nucleotides read TGCGCCAGCAGCCCCCTAGCTAGTCCCGCGGGTATTCAGTTCTTC. Its translation is CASSPLASPAGIQFF.

V usage is TRBV14 and J usage is TRBJ1-3; the match to TRBD1 covers 8 bases. V shed 1 base and J 3 bases; nucleotides not matched to a gene: 8. Looked up from germline, CDR1 is SGHDN and CDR2 is FVKESK. CDR3 size: 17 residues. The DNA for the CDR3 is TGTGCCAGCAGCCAAGGAGACAGGGGCGGACGTGGAAACACCATATATTTT. The encoded protein is CASSQGDRGGRGNTIYF.

As to this clone: Other DNA sequences in this specimen translate into the identical CDR3. The gene calls are TRBV18 and TRBJ1-1; D might be TRBD1 (5 bases). V lost 2 bases, J lost 1 base, and 8 bases lay in between. This CDR3 spans 14 amino acids. The V gene's germline CDR1 is KGHSH and CDR2 LQKENI. The CDR3: CASSPGGGNTEAFF. CDR3 DNA sequence: TGTGCCAGCTCACCAGGGGGAGGGAACACTGAAGCTTTCTTT.

The CDR3 reads CASSLAGRDTQYF. CDR3 sequence (DNA): TGCGCCAGCAGCTTAGCGGGCCGGGATACGCAGTATTTT. V and J are TRBV5-1 and TRBJ2-3, with D perhaps TRBD2 (6 bases). Germline CDR1 reads SGHRS; CDR2 reads YFSETQ. This CDR3 has 13 amino acids. V gave up 2 bases and J gave up 6 bases, with 10 bases separating them.

The genes are TRBV3-1 (or the pseudogene TRBV3-2) and TRBJ2-3, with D tentatively TRBD2 (6 bases). Trimming left V 2 bases short and J 6 bases short, with 9 bases between. This CDR3 is built from 13 residues. Germline values: CDR1 LGHDT, CDR2 YNNKEL (reference sequence). In DNA, the CDR3 is TGTGCCAGCAGCCAACTAGGAGGGGATACGCAGTATTTT. Translated: CASSQLGGDTQYF.

This clone was observed a few times. The rearrangement links TRBV24-1 to TRBJ1-2, with D possibly matching TRBD1 (5 bases). Trimming stripped 7 bases from V and 5 bases from J, with 25 bases between. The CDR3 extends over 17 amino acids. Per germline, CDR1 KGHDR and CDR2 SFDVKD. Written as DNA, the CDR3 is TGTGCCACCAGGTTACAGGTTCCATACCCCTCACCTTATGGCTACACCTTC. The encoded protein is CATRLQVPYPSPYGYTF.